This T cell receptor (beta chain) was captured by sequencing in a study of cytomegalovirus exposure and HLA in healthy donors. About the study: About 85 million unique TCR sequences came from HLA-typed donors in an early release. The study's findings and limits: In an earlier analysis, most TCR beta V segments were productive about 90% or about 30% of the time.

With 60 Vbeta and 13 Jbeta primers, the PCR was carried out. Here immunoSEQ multiplex PCR was the method, and the copy in TCRdb shows in-frame clones only, minus some. Of 50,000 to 70,000 clones in the sample, 60% to 80% are singletons; the top ten hold around 3%. Although they were nominally healthy when sampled, donors likely had unrecorded immune exposures. The length of the CDR3 is 15 residues. V shed 5 bases and J 0 bases; nucleotides not matched to a gene: 4. Germline V gives CDR1 SGHVS, CDR2 FQNEAQ. On this clone itself: What it binds is unknown.

The sample consisted of PBMCs. The V gene is TRBV7-8, the J gene TRBJ1-5; 7 bases are shared with TRBD1. The clonotype originates from a girl between 5 and 17 years old in good health and CMV-seropositive. The CDR3 protein is CASSLGQHSNQPQHF. The CDR3 coding sequence is TGTGCCAGCAGCCTGGGACAGCATAGCAATCAGCCCCAGCATTTT.